Presented here are 23 T cell receptor beta chains from one specimen sequenced in a study of shared clonotypes between healthy human individuals. Measured with immunoSEQ multiplex PCR; TCRdb has only the in-frame clones, and not every one. The table has hundreds of thousands of clones, roughly 79% seen once. Sequenced sample: PBMCs. Receptors were obtained from a woman between 40 and 50 years old in good health. Some clones in this sample may be carry-over from other donors' samples.

The chain is built from TRBV4-1 and TRBJ2-5; TRBD2 matches at 8 bases. V was pared by 1 base and J by 4 bases, with 8 bases of the junction left unmatched. CDR3 length equals 16 residues. Looked up from germline, CDR1 is MGHRA and CDR2 is YSYEKL. The CDR3 DNA is TGCGCCAGCAGCCAAGGAGGAAGCGGGAGCGGAGAGACCCAGTACTTC. Translated: CASSQGGSGSGETQYF.

Written as DNA, the CDR3 is TGTGCCAGCAGTCGACTAGCGGGATTGGCCGGGGAGCTGTTTTTT. This sequence encodes CASSRLAGLAGELFF. The J gene is TRBJ2-2, the V gene TRBV7-2; 11 positions match TRBD2. Germline V CDR1 and CDR2: SGHTA, FQGNSA. This CDR3 spans 15 amino acids. Trimming took 6 bases from V and 6 from J; bases not matched to a gene: 6.

There are many counts of this clone. Distinct nucleotide sequences in the sample also encode this CDR3. V is TRBV27 and J is TRBJ1-5; D is unresolved. Germline V CDR1 and CDR2: MNHEY, SMNVEV (reference sequence). This CDR3 region has 15 residues. Trimming shortened V by 3 bases and J by 0 bases, and 9 bases separated the two germline ends. This chain's CDR3 is CASSFLGDSNQPQHF. The DNA for the CDR3 is TGTGCCAGCAGTTTCTTAGGAGATAGCAATCAGCCCCAGCATTTT.

This clone has only one observation. The J gene is TRBJ2-5, the V gene TRBV19; D perhaps matches TRBD1 (5 bases). V was shortened by 1 base and J by 3 bases, with 15 bases between the two germline ends. CDR1 is LNHDA, CDR2 SQIVND, per germline (reference sequence). This CDR3 contains 16 residues. CDR3 sequence: CASSIAGRVGEETQYF. Written as DNA, the CDR3 is TGTGCCAGTAGTATAGCGGGCAGGGTGGGCGAAGAGACCCAGTACTTC. Looking up the rest from reference TRBV19 and TRBJ2-5 gives the full variable domain: DGGITQSPKYLFRKEGQNVTLSCEQNLNHDAMYWYRQDPGQGLRLIYYSQIVNDFQKGDIAEGYSVSREKKESFPLTVTSAQKNPTAFYLCASSIAGRVGEETQYFGPGTRLLVL.

The J gene is TRBJ2-5, the V gene TRBV30, with D perhaps assigned TRBD1 or TRBD2 (6 bases each). V gave up 2 bases and J gave up 5 bases, with 15 bases separating them. The CDR3 length is 14 residues. Germline-derived CDR1 and CDR2 are GTSNPN and SVGIG (reference sequence). DNA for the CDR3: TGTGCCTGGAGTATAGGGGGGCTTCGGGAGACCCAGTACTTC. Translating gives CAWSIGGLRETQYF.

The chain carries TRBV9 and TRBJ2-5; D is perhaps TRBD1 or TRBD2 (6 bases each). Germline CDR1 SGDLS, CDR2 YYNGEE. This CDR3 is 14 amino acids long. Trimming took 0 bases from V and 5 from J, leaving 11 bases between them. In DNA form, the CDR3 reads TGTGCCAGCAGCGTAGGTGGGGGGCCTGAGACCCAGTACTTC. It translates to CASSVGGGPETQYF.

This clone showed up just a few times. The chain is built from TRBV27 and TRBJ2-1, with D unclear. The germline gives CDR1 MNHEY, CDR2 SMNVEV (reference sequence). V lost 5 bases to trimming and J lost 1 base, with 15 bases between them. The CDR3 runs 16 residues. This chain's CDR3 is CASSRRVQLSYNEQFF. The CDR3 DNA is TGTGCCAGCAGTCGACGGGTACAACTTTCCTACAATGAGCAGTTCTTC.

This clone has only a few counts. The chain carries TRBV18 and TRBJ2-2; no clear D. This CDR3 has 14 residues. Per the germline V gene, CDR1 is KGHSH and CDR2 is LQKENI. Trimming stripped 3 bases from V and 6 bases from J, with 11 bases between. For the CDR3, the DNA is TGTGCCAGCTCACCGAACGGCCCGGCCGGGGAGCTGTTTTTT. Amino acids: CASSPNGPAGELFF.

This chain uses TRBV4-2 with TRBJ2-2; 11 bases map to TRBD2. The CDR3 loop spans 15 amino acids. Germline V gene data show CDR1 as LGHNA and CDR2 as YNFKEQ. The J segment lost 6 bases and the V segment lost 3 bases, leaving 3 bases of the junction unmatched. The CDR3 nucleotides are TGTGCCAGCAGCCATGAACTAGCGGGAGCCGGGGAGCTGTTTTTT. This codes for CASSHELAGAGELFF.

This chain links TRBV11-2 with TRBJ2-7; D is unclear. Deletions cut 1 base from V and 4 bases from J, with 8 bases between. The length of the CDR3 is 13 residues. From germline, CDR1 is SGHAT and CDR2 FQNNGV. The CDR3 DNA is TGTGCCAGCAGCTTAGGGGTAGCTTACGAGCAGTACTTC. Its translation: CASSLGVAYEQYF.

The chain is built from TRBV10-2 and TRBJ2-1; 9 positions agree with TRBD2. Germline V gives CDR1 WSHSY, CDR2 SAAADI. The CDR3 is 15 residues long. V shed 2 bases, J shed 5 bases, and the junction held 4 bases outside the gene matches. CDR3 DNA: TGCGCCAGCAGTGAGGCGGGAGGGCCCCACAATGAGCAGTTCTTC. Protein sequence: CASSEAGGPHNEQFF.

The CDR3 reads CASSEGEHTEAFF. The CDR3 DNA is TGTGCCAGCAGTGAAGGGGAACACACTGAAGCTTTCTTT. The chain employs TRBV25-1 and TRBJ1-1; the D is unclear. V was cut by 2 bases and J by 3 bases, with 7 bases left in between. This CDR3 is 13 amino acids long. The germline gives CDR1 MGHDK, CDR2 SYGVNS. The full variable domain, rest sourced from reference TRBV25-1 and TRBJ1-1, is EADIYQTPRYLVIGTGKKITLECSQTMGHDKMYWYQQDPGMELHLIHYSYGVNSTEKGDLSSESTVSRIRTEHFPLTLESARPSHTSQYLCASSEGEHTEAFFGQGTRLTVV.

The table lists this clone with a count of one. The chain has TRBV5-1 and TRBJ2-4; D not resolved. The CDR3 totals 14 residues. The V gene lost 1 base and the J gene lost 0 bases, with 5 bases spanning the gap. Germline V gene sequence: CDR1 SGHRS, CDR2 YFSETQ. Here the CDR3 DNA reads TGCGCCAGCAGCTTGAGCCTAGCCAAAAACATTCAGTACTTC. Its translation is CASSLSLAKNIQYF.

The chain joins TRBV19 to TRBJ2-1; TRBD2 agrees at 14 bases. CDR3 length equals 14 residues. Germline-derived CDR1 and CDR2 are LNHDA and SQIVND (reference sequence). V trimming: 7 bases; J trimming: 9 bases; junction bases outside the gene matches: 5. This CDR3 is CASTGTSGRSEQFF. Written as DNA, the CDR3 is TGTGCCAGTACCGGGACTAGCGGGAGAAGTGAGCAGTTCTTC.

J is TRBJ2-7 and V is TRBV11-3, with 10 bases lining up with TRBD1. The CDR3 is 15 amino acids. J gave up 5 bases and V 4 bases, and 8 bases lay outside the gene matches. Germline assignment: CDR1 SGHNT and CDR2 YENEEA. CDR3 amino acids: CASSSTTGGANEQYF. Here the CDR3 DNA reads TGTGCCAGCAGCTCAACGACAGGGGGCGCGAACGAGCAGTACTTC. Full variable domain (missing parts from reference TRBV11-3 and TRBJ2-7): EAGVVQSPRYKIIEKKQPVAFWCNPISGHNTLYWYLQNLGQGPELLIRYENEEAVDDSQLPKDRFSAERLKGVDSTLKIQPAELGDSAVYLCASSSTTGGANEQYFGPGTRLTVT.

CDR3 nucleotides: TGTGCCAGCAGTGAATTTGATGGGTCAGCTTTGAACACTGAAGCTTTCTTT. Protein product: CASSEFDGSALNTEAFF. V is TRBV25-1 and J is TRBJ1-1; D gene unclear. CDR1 MGHDK and CDR2 SYGVNS come from the germline V gene. CDR3 length: 17 residues. Trimming removed 1 base at V and 0 bases at J, with 15 bases between.

This chain joins TRBV4-3 and TRBJ2-3; maybe TRBD2 (5 bases). The V gene lost 0 bases and the J gene lost 2 bases, with 6 bases spanning the gap. This CDR3 is 14 amino acids long. Per germline, CDR1 LGHNA and CDR2 YSLEER. CDR3 bases: TGCGCCAGCAGCCAAGAGCGGGTCACAGATACGCAGTATTTT. As protein: CASSQERVTDTQYF.

A single count supports this clone. The chain employs TRBV30 and TRBJ2-7, with D perhaps assigned TRBD1 or TRBD2 (5 bases each). V was cut by 1 base and J by 7 bases, with 14 bases left in between. Germline V gene lookup returns CDR1 GTSNPN and CDR2 SVGIG (reference sequence). CDR3 length: 13 residues. The CDR3 sequence: CAWSGDRRREQYF. The CDR3 nucleotides read TGTGCCTGGAGTGGAGACAGAAGGAGGGAGCAGTACTTC.

This clone came up once. The chain has TRBV6-5 and TRBJ2-1; 7 bases fit TRBD2. The CDR3 extends over 13 amino acids. Trimming took 8 bases from V and 8 from J; bases not matched to a gene: 9. CDR1 is MNHEY, CDR2 SVGAGI, per germline. The CDR3 bases are TGTGCCAGCCGACTAGCAGGGAGCGATGAGCAGTTCTTC. This codes for CASRLAGSDEQFF.

This clone was counted a few times. The chain employs TRBV4-1 and TRBJ1-3, with no clear D. Trimming took off 5 bases at V and 0 bases at J, with 2 bases between the two ends. The CDR3 loop spans 12 amino acids. Germline CDR1 reads MGHRA; CDR2 reads YSYEKL. CDR3 bases: TGCGCCAGCAGCGCCTCTGGAAACACCATATATTTT. It is translated as CASSASGNTIYF.

The chain combines TRBV30 with TRBJ2-2; no reliable D call. In germline, CDR1 is GTSNPN, CDR2 SVGIG (reference sequence). With 3 bases removed from V and 4 bases from J, the gap between germline ends came to 12 bases. CDR3 length equals 14 residues. The CDR3 sequence is CAWRKGSSTGELFF. The CDR3 nucleotides read TGTGCCTGGAGGAAAGGGTCGTCCACCGGGGAGCTGTTTTTT.

The genes are TRBV21-1 and TRBJ2-1; whether TRBD2, the table's D call, matches the DNA was not checked. TRBV21-1 counts as a pseudogene. CDR3 length equals 11 residues. The DNA for the CDR3 is TGTGCCAGCAGCACGCGTCCCTTCCAGTTCTTC. Translating it yields CASSTRPFQFF.

The chain recombines TRBV5-1 with TRBJ2-5, with 7 bases that match TRBD1. CDR1 is SGHRS, CDR2 YFSETQ, per germline. V lost 4 bases to trimming and J lost 2 bases; unmatched junction nucleotides: 5. The CDR3 spans 14 residues. The CDR3 here is CASSPDREQETQYF. DNA for the CDR3: TGCGCCAGCAGCCCCGACAGGGAACAAGAGACCCAGTACTTC.